This T cell receptor (beta chain) originates from a study of cytomegalovirus exposure and HLA in healthy donors. The germline V and J ends were trimmed by 7 bases and 4 bases, with 19 bases remaining between them. The germline V gene encodes CDR1 SEHNR and CDR2 FQNEAQ (reference sequence). This CDR3 is built from 15 residues. Amplification used 60 Vbeta primers and 13 Jbeta primers. Repertoires were generated with immunoSEQ multiplex PCR, while TCRdb's copy carries only in-frame clones and drops some. The sample has 90,000 to 120,000 clones, about 74% seen once. The rearrangement joins TRBV7-9 to TRBJ1-2; a weak D match, TRBD1 (5 bases). This clonotype was obtained from a woman under 30 in good health and CMV-seropositive. The sample taken for sequencing was PBMCs. The CDR3 loop reads CASTWTGRAAYGYTF. Written as DNA, the CDR3 is TGTGCCAGCACCTGGACGGGCAGGGCGGCCTATGGCTACACCTTC.